This TCR beta chain derives from a study of radiotherapy plus CTLA-4 blockade in lung cancer. About this clone: Its antigen remains unknown.

Sequenced by immunoSEQ multiplex PCR; TCRdb stores in-frame clones only, minus some. The data hold about 98,000 clones, with 80% to 85% observed a single time. General study findings and limits: Subsequent to radiotherapy plus ipilimumab, tumor-derived TCR clones underwent expansion in blood.

This CDR3 comprises 16 residues. Per germline, CDR1 LNHDA and CDR2 SQIVND (reference sequence). V was trimmed by 5 bases and J by 4 bases, leaving 17 bases between them. The sample here was peripheral blood, taken from a patient treated with radiotherapy plus ipilimumab. The clonotype was recovered from a human donor with non-small cell lung cancer who had a partial response to radiotherapy plus ipilimumab. V and J are TRBV19 and TRBJ2-2, with D tentatively TRBD2 (6 bases). The CDR3 spells CASSSPRGGATGELFF. DNA of the CDR3: TGTGCCAGTAGTTCCCCGCGGGGCGGAGCCACCGGGGAGCTGTTTTTT. The variable domain in full, with the rest retrieved from reference TRBV19 and TRBJ2-2, is DGGITQSPKYLFRKEGQNVTLSCEQNLNHDAMYWYRQDPGQGLRLIYYSQIVNDFQKGDIAEGYSVSREKKESFPLTVTSAQKNPTAFYLCASSSPRGGATGELFFGEGSRLTVL.